Listed below are T cell receptor beta chains from one sample, sequenced in a study of blood T cell repertoires in COVID-19. TCRdb's copy holds only in-frame clones and misses some; the assay was immunoSEQ multiplex PCR. In the table there are about 24,000 clones, 86% of which are singletons. Material for sequencing was peripheral blood. The receptors here all came from a man in his fifties with active COVID-19. The CDR3 runs from the conserved cysteine through the conserved F or W. The D gene is left open where the match is weak. The size field is filled for only some rows; it gives once, few, many or a size class.

cdr3_aa: CASSLGGRGSDTQYF
cdr3_nt: TGTGCCAGCAGCTTAGGCGGGAGGGGCTCAGATACGCAGTATTTT
d_call: TRBD2
j_call: TRBJ2-3
clone_size: .
v_call: TRBV7-6

cdr3_aa: CASSPKDTQYF
cdr3_nt: TGTGCCAGCAGCCCCAAAGATACGCAGTATTTT
d_call: .
j_call: TRBJ2-3
clone_size: .
v_call: TRBV11-2

cdr3_aa: CASRAGTSEAGELFF
cdr3_nt: TGTGCCAGCAGAGCCGGGACTAGCGAAGCCGGGGAGCTGTTTTTT
d_call: TRBD2
j_call: TRBJ2-2
clone_size: .
v_call: TRBV7-9

cdr3_aa: CASSGQGGLDTQYF
cdr3_nt: TGTGCCAGCTCGGGACAGGGGGGATTAGATACGCAGTATTTT
d_call: TRBD1
j_call: TRBJ2-3
clone_size: once
v_call: TRBV7-2

cdr3_aa: CASNRVNTEAFF
cdr3_nt: TGTGCCAGTAACAGGGTGAACACTGAAGCTTTCTTT
d_call: .
j_call: TRBJ1-1
clone_size: .
v_call: TRBV19

cdr3_aa: CASSPDRVGETQYF
cdr3_nt: TGTGCCAGCAGCCCGGACAGGGTAGGGGAGACCCAGTACTTC
d_call: TRBD1
j_call: TRBJ2-5
clone_size: .
v_call: TRBV5-6

cdr3_aa: CASSPWTGGNDEQFF
cdr3_nt: TGTGCCAGCAGCCCCTGGACAGGGGGTAACGATGAGCAGTTCTTC
d_call: TRBD1
j_call: TRBJ2-1
clone_size: .
v_call: TRBV7-6

cdr3_aa: CASGFRTGVRGYTF
cdr3_nt: TGTGCTAGTGGTTTCCGGACAGGGGTCCGTGGCTACACCTTC
d_call: TRBD1
j_call: TRBJ1-2
clone_size: .
v_call: TRBV12-5

cdr3_aa: CASSPPGLVIEQFF
cdr3_nt: TGTGCCAGCAGCCCACCGGGACTAGTTATTGAGCAGTTCTTC
d_call: TRBD2
j_call: TRBJ2-1
clone_size: few
v_call: TRBV14

cdr3_aa: CSVEVQVETQYF
cdr3_nt: TGCAGCGTTGAAGTACAAGTAGAGACCCAGTACTTC
d_call: .
j_call: TRBJ2-5
clone_size: .
v_call: TRBV29-1

cdr3_aa: CATSDIGTVTDTQYF
cdr3_nt: TGTGCCACCAGTGATATAGGGACAGTCACAGATACGCAGTATTTT
d_call: TRBD1
j_call: TRBJ2-3
clone_size: .
v_call: TRBV24-1

cdr3_aa: CASRPGLGSYEQYF
cdr3_nt: TGTGCCAGCAGACCGGGACTAGGCTCCTACGAGCAGTACTTC
d_call: TRBD2
j_call: TRBJ2-7
clone_size: .
v_call: TRBV5-4

cdr3_aa: CASSESRNNSPLHF
cdr3_nt: TGTGCCAGCAGTGAGTCTCGTAATAATTCACCCCTCCACTTT
d_call: .
j_call: TRBJ1-6
clone_size: .
v_call: TRBV2

cdr3_aa: CASSDTGRNTEAFF
cdr3_nt: TGTGCCAGCAGTGACACCGGGAGGAACACTGAAGCTTTCTTT
d_call: .
j_call: TRBJ1-1
clone_size: .
v_call: TRBV25-1

cdr3_aa: CASSLGGTGSNEQFF
cdr3_nt: TGTGCCAGCAGCTTAGGTGGGACAGGGAGCAATGAGCAGTTCTTC
d_call: TRBD1
j_call: TRBJ2-1
clone_size: .
v_call: TRBV7-9

cdr3_aa: CSVEGEGEKLFF
cdr3_nt: TGCAGCGTTGAAGGGGAGGGTGAAAAACTGTTTTTT
d_call: .
j_call: TRBJ1-4
clone_size: once
v_call: TRBV29-1

cdr3_aa: CASRLPGQGNTGELFF
cdr3_nt: TGTGCCAGCAGACTCCCGGGACAGGGGAACACCGGGGAGCTGTTTTTT
d_call: TRBD1
j_call: TRBJ2-2
clone_size: .
v_call: TRBV7-9

cdr3_aa: CASSPRQGAGGNTIYF
cdr3_nt: TGTGCCAGCAGCCCGCGGCAGGGGGCGGGCGGAAACACCATATATTTT
d_call: TRBD1
j_call: TRBJ1-3
clone_size: .
v_call: TRBV5-4

cdr3_aa: CASSSSGQRNEQFF
cdr3_nt: TGTGCCAGTAGTAGTTCGGGACAGCGGAATGAGCAGTTCTTC
d_call: TRBD1
j_call: TRBJ2-1
clone_size: .
v_call: TRBV19

cdr3_aa: CSVGTGGYNEQFF
cdr3_nt: TGCAGCGTTGGGACAGGGGGCTACAATGAGCAGTTCTTC
d_call: TRBD1
j_call: TRBJ2-1
clone_size: .
v_call: TRBV29-1

cdr3_aa: CASSEVSTGNQPQHF
cdr3_nt: TGTGCCAGCAGTGAAGTTTCGACAGGGAATCAGCCCCAGCATTTT
d_call: TRBD1
j_call: TRBJ1-5
clone_size: .
v_call: TRBV6-1

cdr3_aa: CASSLGSPNHSGNTIYF
cdr3_nt: TGCGCCAGCAGCTTGGGGTCGCCTAACCACTCTGGAAACACCATATATTTT
d_call: .
j_call: TRBJ1-3
clone_size: .
v_call: TRBV5-1

cdr3_aa: CATTPGNEADTQYF
cdr3_nt: TGTGCCACCACTCCGGGTAACGAGGCAGATACGCAGTATTTT
d_call: .
j_call: TRBJ2-3
clone_size: .
v_call: TRBV24-1

cdr3_aa: CATSRDPWAAEAFF
cdr3_nt: TGTGCCACCAGCAGAGATCCTTGGGCAGCCGAAGCTTTCTTT
d_call: .
j_call: TRBJ1-1
clone_size: .
v_call: TRBV15

cdr3_aa: CASSYRGRGSGYTF
cdr3_nt: TGTGCCAGTAGTTACAGGGGGCGAGGATCCGGCTACACCTTC
d_call: TRBD1
j_call: TRBJ1-2
clone_size: .
v_call: TRBV19

cdr3_aa: CASSSPRLAGVETQYF
cdr3_nt: TGTGCCAGCAGTTCTCCTCGACTAGCGGGAGTAGAGACCCAGTACTTC
d_call: TRBD2
j_call: TRBJ2-5
clone_size: .
v_call: TRBV28

cdr3_aa: CARSLAKNIQYF
cdr3_nt: TGTGCCAGAAGCCTAGCCAAAAACATTCAGTACTTC
d_call: .
j_call: TRBJ2-4
clone_size: .
v_call: TRBV5-3

cdr3_aa: CASIGTSGRFSYNEQFF
cdr3_nt: TGTGCCAGCATCGGGACTAGCGGGCGTTTCTCCTACAATGAGCAGTTCTTC
d_call: TRBD2
j_call: TRBJ2-1
clone_size: .
v_call: TRBV7-6

cdr3_aa: CASSLNPRGVTYGYTF
cdr3_nt: TGTGCCAGCAGCCTCAATCCCAGGGGGGTTACCTATGGCTACACCTTC
d_call: TRBD1
j_call: TRBJ1-2
clone_size: .
v_call: TRBV3-1/TRBV3-2

cdr3_aa: CASSDIPTDTQYF
cdr3_nt: TGTGCCAGTAGTGACATTCCCACAGATACGCAGTATTTT
d_call: .
j_call: TRBJ2-3
clone_size: .
v_call: TRBV19

cdr3_aa: CASSRDRGDYGYTF
cdr3_nt: TGTGCCAGCAGCCGGGACAGGGGGGACTATGGCTACACCTTC
d_call: TRBD1
j_call: TRBJ1-2
clone_size: .
v_call: TRBV5-6

cdr3_aa: CASSRTGSSYEQYF
cdr3_nt: TGTGCCAGCTCACGCACAGGGAGCTCCTACGAGCAGTACTTC
d_call: .
j_call: TRBJ2-7
clone_size: few
v_call: TRBV18

cdr3_aa: CASSQFFLAGPQGATQYF
cdr3_nt: TGTGCCAGCAGCCAATTTTTTTTAGCAGGACCGCAAGGGGCGACCCAGTACTTC
d_call: .
j_call: TRBJ2-5
clone_size: .
v_call: TRBV3-1/TRBV3-2

cdr3_aa: CASSPSGGTYEQYF
cdr3_nt: TGTGCCAGCAGCCCCAGCGGGGGGACCTACGAGCAGTACTTC
d_call: TRBD2
j_call: TRBJ2-7
clone_size: .
v_call: TRBV14

cdr3_aa: CASSYQTGSGNTIYF
cdr3_nt: TGTGCCAGCAGTTATCAGACGGGCTCTGGAAACACCATATATTTT
d_call: .
j_call: TRBJ1-3
clone_size: .
v_call: TRBV6-5

cdr3_aa: CASSRDSSTDTQYF
cdr3_nt: TGCGCCAGCAGCCGGGACTCTAGCACAGATACGCAGTATTTT
d_call: .
j_call: TRBJ2-3
clone_size: .
v_call: TRBV5-1

cdr3_aa: CASSLSPGGGADTQYF
cdr3_nt: TGCGCCAGCAGCCTGAGTCCGGGGGGAGGGGCAGATACGCAGTATTTT
d_call: TRBD2
j_call: TRBJ2-3
clone_size: .
v_call: TRBV5-1

cdr3_aa: CSVGQGGRNQPQHF
cdr3_nt: TGCAGCGTCGGACAGGGCGGACGCAATCAGCCCCAGCATTTT
d_call: TRBD1
j_call: TRBJ1-5
clone_size: .
v_call: TRBV29-1

cdr3_aa: CASSYSSEDTGELFF
cdr3_nt: TGTGCCAGCAGCTACTCTAGCGAAGACACCGGGGAGCTGTTTTTT
d_call: .
j_call: TRBJ2-2
clone_size: .
v_call: TRBV11-3

cdr3_aa: CASSSLESSSGNTIYF
cdr3_nt: TGTGCCAGCTCAAGTTTGGAGAGCAGCTCTGGAAACACCATATATTTT
d_call: .
j_call: TRBJ1-3
clone_size: .
v_call: TRBV18

cdr3_aa: CASSQTASGEETQYF
cdr3_nt: TGCGCCAGCAGCCAAACCGCTAGCGGAGAAGAGACCCAGTACTTC
d_call: TRBD2
j_call: TRBJ2-5
clone_size: .
v_call: TRBV4-3

cdr3_aa: CASSPRPGSTEAFF
cdr3_nt: TGTGCCAGCAGCCCCCGCCCGGGGAGCACTGAAGCTTTCTTT
d_call: .
j_call: TRBJ1-1
clone_size: once
v_call: TRBV11-3

cdr3_aa: CATSDPGQGLTGELFF
cdr3_nt: TGTGCCACCAGTGATCCGGGACAGGGGCTCACCGGGGAGCTGTTTTTT
d_call: TRBD1
j_call: TRBJ2-2
clone_size: few
v_call: TRBV24-1

cdr3_aa: CASSSTRGLGKFF
cdr3_nt: TGTGCCAGCAGCTCCACAAGGGGGCTGGGGAAATTCTTC
d_call: TRBD1
j_call: TRBJ2-1
clone_size: .
v_call: TRBV7-8

cdr3_aa: CASSLAGFVGHPHF
cdr3_nt: TGTGCCAGCAGCTTAGCGGGGTTTGTGGGACACCCTCACTTC
d_call: .
j_call: TRBJ2-5
clone_size: .
v_call: TRBV7-8

cdr3_aa: CATSDPGQGGSGELFF
cdr3_nt: TGTGCCACCAGTGACCCGGGACAGGGGGGCTCCGGGGAGCTGTTTTTT
d_call: TRBD1
j_call: TRBJ2-2
clone_size: .
v_call: TRBV24-1

cdr3_aa: CASNQRGLSYNEQFF
cdr3_nt: TGCGCCAGCAATCAAAGGGGGCTTTCTTACAATGAGCAGTTCTTC
d_call: TRBD1
j_call: TRBJ2-1
clone_size: .
v_call: TRBV23-1

cdr3_aa: CAYKLADTQYF
cdr3_nt: TGTGCCTACAAGCTAGCGGATACGCAGTATTTT
d_call: .
j_call: TRBJ2-3
clone_size: .
v_call: TRBV30